One sample yielded the 19 T cell receptor beta chains listed below, sequenced in a study of blood T cell repertoires in COVID-19. The repertoire was sequenced with immunoSEQ multiplex PCR; TCRdb's copy has only in-frame clones and lacks some. Here the sample spans approximately 200,000 clones, 84% being singletons. Sequenced: peripheral blood. Receptors originate from a woman between 55 and 75 years old with acute or convalescent COVID-19.

In this sample, this clone turned up a few times. The V call is TRBV4-1, the J call TRBJ1-4, with D possibly matching TRBD1 (6 bases). Germline loops: CDR1 MGHRA, CDR2 YSYEKL. The CDR3 consists of 14 residues. V lost 8 bases to trimming and J lost 11 bases, with 21 bases between them. CDR3 sequence: CASGYGTPVGKLFF. CDR3 nucleotide sequence: TGCGCCAGCGGATACGGGACACCGGTGGGCAAACTGTTTTTT.

CDR3 protein: CAISEGGRVEEKLFF. CDR3 bases: TGTGCCATCAGTGAGGGTGGCAGGGTGGAAGAAAAACTGTTTTTT. V usage is TRBV10-3 and J usage is TRBJ1-4; maybe TRBD1 (5 bases). There are 15 residues in the CDR3. The ends were cut back, 2 bases at V and 8 bases at J, with 15 bases in the middle. Looked up from germline, CDR1 is ENHRY and CDR2 is SYGVKD.

The gene calls are TRBV6-1 and TRBJ2-3, with D possibly matching TRBD1 (6 bases). CDR3 length equals 15 residues. Germline V gene sequence: CDR1 MNHNS, CDR2 SASEGT. The V end was cut by 2 bases, the J end by 4 bases, with 13 bases between. DNA for the CDR3: TGTGCCAGCAGTGAAAGGTGGGGGCCCGCAGATACGCAGTATTTT. It yields the protein CASSERWGPADTQYF.

The chain uses TRBV5-5 and TRBJ1-2; D is possibly TRBD1 (5 bases). This CDR3 is built from 13 residues. V was shortened by 0 bases and J by 8 bases, with 11 bases between the two germline ends. Germline CDR1 and CDR2: SGHKS and YYEKEE (reference sequence). In DNA, the CDR3 is TGTGCCAGCAGCTTGGAACAGGCTGGAGGCTACACCTTC. Amino acid sequence: CASSLEQAGGYTF.

The J gene is TRBJ1-6, the V gene TRBV5-1, with 7 nucleotides matching TRBD1. Losses at the gene ends were 4 bases for V and 4 bases for J; bases not matched to a gene: 8. The CDR3 runs to 16 residues. Germline lookup yields CDR1 SGHRS and CDR2 YFSETQ. The CDR3 DNA sequence: TGCGCCAGCAGCCCCACGACAGGGAATTATAATTCACCCCTCCACTTT. The encoded protein is CASSPTTGNYNSPLHF.

The chain carries TRBV28 and TRBJ1-6; 7 bases match TRBD1. V dropped 5 bases and J dropped 4; count of bases not matched to a gene: 5. This CDR3 spans 15 amino acids. The germline V gene has CDR1 MDHEN and CDR2 SYDVKM. CDR3 bases: TGTGCCAGCAGTCGGGGGACAGATTATAATTCACCCCTCCACTTT. Translating it yields CASSRGTDYNSPLHF.

This CDR3 is CASSQRQGYSSHTEAFF. CDR3 in DNA: TGTGCCAGCAGTCAGAGACAGGGGTATTCCTCGCACACTGAAGCTTTCTTT. The chain has TRBV6-6 and TRBJ1-1; TRBD1 matches 8 bases. The CDR3 runs 17 residues. Trimming took 5 bases from V and 3 from J; bases not matched to a gene: 14. The germline V gene encodes CDR1 MNHNY and CDR2 SVGAGI (reference sequence).

This clone was seen only once. The chain combines TRBV7-8 with TRBJ1-2, with TRBD1 matching 11 bases. Per germline, CDR1 SGHVS and CDR2 FQNEAQ. CDR3 length equals 15 residues. With V trimmed by 5 bases and J by 6 bases, 8 bases remained unmatched. The CDR3 DNA reads TGTGCCAGCAGCCTCCGGGACAGGGGGACGCATGGCTACACCTTC. As protein: CASSLRDRGTHGYTF.

The gene calls are TRBV5-6 and TRBJ2-5; the match to TRBD2 covers 10 bases. With 5 bases clipped from V and 1 base from J, the junction kept 11 bases outside the gene matches. This CDR3 region has 17 residues. Per the germline V gene, CDR1 is SGHDT and CDR2 is YYEEEE. The CDR3 loop is CASSRAGGQPGQETQYF. The CDR3 coding sequence is TGTGCCAGCAGTCGAGCGGGGGGGCAGCCGGGCCAAGAGACCCAGTACTTC.

This chain joins TRBV19 and TRBJ2-6; 7 nucleotides align to TRBD1. The germline V gene encodes CDR1 LNHDA and CDR2 SQIVND (reference sequence). V shed 10 bases and J 1 base; nucleotides not matched to a gene: 7. This CDR3 region has 15 residues. CDR3 DNA: TGTGCCACAAGGACAGGAACTTCTGGGGCCAACGTCCTGACTTTC. Protein sequence: CATRTGTSGANVLTF.

The chain carries TRBV12-3 or TRBV12-4 and TRBJ1-2; the match to TRBD1 covers 9 bases. The J segment lost 8 bases and the V segment lost 6 bases, leaving 7 bases of the junction unmatched. The CDR3 consists of 13 residues. In DNA, the CDR3 is TGTGCCAGCAGACAGGGGGCCGTGTACGGCTACACCTTC. It yields the protein CASRQGAVYGYTF.

The rearrangement joins TRBV7-9 to TRBJ2-3, with D maybe TRBD2 (6 bases). CDR1 is SEHNR, CDR2 FQNEAQ, per germline (reference sequence). Trimming cost V 0 bases and J 0 bases, with 13 bases left between them. This CDR3 is 17 amino acids long. CDR3 protein: CASSLARGLPSTDTQYF. For the CDR3, the DNA is TGTGCCAGCAGCTTAGCGCGGGGTCTCCCGAGCACAGATACGCAGTATTTT.

The J gene is TRBJ2-3, the V gene TRBV2, with D perhaps matching TRBD2 (5 bases). This CDR3 is 16 amino acids long. Per germline, CDR1 SNHLY and CDR2 FYNNEI. With 2 bases removed from V and 0 bases from J, the gap between germline ends came to 12 bases. The CDR3 protein is CASSEKAWTSTDTQYF. CDR3 nucleotide sequence: TGTGCCAGCAGTGAAAAGGCTTGGACTAGCACAGATACGCAGTATTTT.

This rearrangement joins TRBV28 to TRBJ2-1, with 11 bases lining up with TRBD2. V dropped 4 bases and J dropped 4; count of bases not matched to a gene: 3. This CDR3 region has 15 residues. Looked up from germline, CDR1 is MDHEN and CDR2 is SYDVKM. CDR3 sequence: CASSSTSGVYNEQFF. CDR3 sequence (DNA): TGTGCCAGCAGTTCGACTAGCGGGGTTTACAATGAGCAGTTCTTC.

The chain recombines TRBV4-1 with TRBJ2-1; maybe TRBD2 (7 bases). CDR3 size: 15 residues. From germline, CDR1 is MGHRA and CDR2 YSYEKL. The V gene lost 5 bases and the J gene lost 2 bases, with 13 bases spanning the gap. CDR3 sequence reads: CASSSTGGPYNEQFF. The CDR3 bases are TGCGCCAGCAGCTCCACGGGGGGCCCCTACAATGAGCAGTTCTTC.

The chain links TRBV7-6 to TRBJ2-7; TRBD1 aligns across 9 bases. The CDR3 has 15 residues. V was pared by 5 bases and J by 4 bases, with 9 bases of the junction left unmatched. The germline CDR1 and CDR2 sequences are SGHVS and FNYEAQ. The CDR3 DNA reads TGTGCCAGCAGCCCGGGCACAGGGGGCTTTTACGAGCAGTACTTC. Protein product: CASSPGTGGFYEQYF.

The genes are TRBV27 and TRBJ2-5; tentatively, D is TRBD2 (5 bases). The CDR3 has 12 residues. Germline CDR1 MNHEY, CDR2 SMNVEV (reference sequence). V was trimmed by 5 bases and J by 5 bases, leaving 9 bases between them. This CDR3 is CASSPSGETQYF. The DNA for the CDR3 is TGTGCCAGCAGTCCCTCGGGGGAGACCCAGTACTTC.

The chain is built from TRBV28 and TRBJ1-5; a possible D gene is TRBD1 (5 bases). The CDR3 extends over 14 amino acids. Germline-derived CDR1 and CDR2 are MDHEN and SYDVKM. The germline V and J ends were trimmed by 6 bases and 2 bases, with 11 bases remaining between them. The CDR3 sequence is CASSRARGNQPQHF. For the CDR3, the DNA is TGTGCCAGCAGCCGGGCCAGGGGCAATCAGCCCCAGCATTTT.

This clone appeared once. The rearrangement joins TRBV4-2 to TRBJ1-4; D ambiguous. The V end lost 0 bases, the J end lost 4 bases, and 15 bases lay between the germline ends. The CDR3 covers 17 residues. Germline lookup yields CDR1 LGHNA and CDR2 YNFKEQ. The CDR3 coding sequence is TGTGCCAGCAGCCAAGAGCCCCCGGGGTCCATTAATGAAAAACTGTTTTTT. Protein: CASSQEPPGSINEKLFF.